This TCR beta chain was captured by sequencing in a study of spatial heterogeneity in lung cancer. Study information: Fewer alpha-chain than beta-chain sequences were consistently detected. The study observed each unique TCR and UMI combination more than ten times on average in raw reads.

TCRdb ran MiXCR on the 5' RACE reads and lists one entry per CDR3 protein. The table lists fewer than 15,000 distinct CDR3 sequences, more than 5.5% of them singletons, with 11% in the top ten. Looked up from germline, CDR1 is KGHSH and CDR2 is LQKENI. Trimming took off 5 bases at V and 5 bases at J, with 8 bases between the two ends. The CDR3 spans 12 residues. The time point: sample taken at primary tumor resection. This clonotype was seen ten or more times. Its antigen remains unidentified. Study findings and constraints: Counts of expanded alpha and beta TCRs within tumors tracked the tumor nonsynonymous mutation count.

The origin of this receptor is a female donor with early-stage non-small cell lung cancer. The specimen was lung tumor tissue, collected at surgery. The chain couples TRBV18 to TRBJ2-3, with D tentatively TRBD1 (6 bases). DNA of the CDR3: TGTGCCAGCTCATTACAGGGAGATACGCAGTATTTT. It encodes CASSLQGDTQYF.